This TCR beta chain is drawn from a study of blood T cell repertoires in COVID-19. Study as a whole: The samples span acute and convalescent COVID-19 from the United States, Italy and Spain. Sample material is recorded as cDNA or gDNA derived from T cells, B-cell-depleted T cells, or PBMCs.

CDR1 is KGHSH, CDR2 LQKENI, per germline. The CDR3 totals 15 residues. Between the trimmed V and J ends, which lost 5 bases and 2 bases, there was a span of 16 bases. This clone turned up a few times. In the source study's methods: From reference gene primer amplification, estimates of nucleated cell counts were derived. Here immunoSEQ multiplex PCR was the method, and the copy in TCRdb shows in-frame clones only, minus some. That table supplies the V and J calls and clone size; D and trimming were determined from the DNA. The data contain around 160,000 clones, about 90% of them singletons. What was sequenced was peripheral blood. This rearrangement joins TRBV18 to TRBJ2-7; tentatively, D is TRBD2 (6 bases). This receptor was identified in an elderly man with acute or convalescent COVID-19. CDR3 residues: CASSSVGLATYEQYF. The CDR3 bases are TGTGCCAGCTCATCTGTTGGTCTAGCGACCTACGAGCAGTACTTC.